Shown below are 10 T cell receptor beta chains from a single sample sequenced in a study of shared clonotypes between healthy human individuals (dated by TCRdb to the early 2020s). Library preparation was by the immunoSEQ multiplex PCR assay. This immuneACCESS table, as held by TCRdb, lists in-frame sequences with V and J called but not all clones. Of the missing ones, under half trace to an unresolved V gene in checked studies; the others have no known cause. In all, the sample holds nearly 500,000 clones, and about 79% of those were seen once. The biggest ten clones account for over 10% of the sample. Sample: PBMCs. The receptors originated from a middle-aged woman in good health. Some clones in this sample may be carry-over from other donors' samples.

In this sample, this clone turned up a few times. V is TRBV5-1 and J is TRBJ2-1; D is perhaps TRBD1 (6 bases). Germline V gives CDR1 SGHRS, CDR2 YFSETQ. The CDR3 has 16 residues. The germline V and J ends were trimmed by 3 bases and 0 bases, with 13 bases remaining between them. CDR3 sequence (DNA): TGCGCCAGCAGCTCACCTGACAGGAGCTCCTACAATGAGCAGTTCTTC. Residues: CASSSPDRSSYNEQFF.

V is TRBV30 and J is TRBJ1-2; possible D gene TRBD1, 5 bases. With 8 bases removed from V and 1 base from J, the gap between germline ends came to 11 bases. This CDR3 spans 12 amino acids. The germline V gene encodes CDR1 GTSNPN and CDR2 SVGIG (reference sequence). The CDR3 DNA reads TGTGCCGTGGCAGGGAGTAACTATGGCTACACCTTC. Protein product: CAVAGSNYGYTF.

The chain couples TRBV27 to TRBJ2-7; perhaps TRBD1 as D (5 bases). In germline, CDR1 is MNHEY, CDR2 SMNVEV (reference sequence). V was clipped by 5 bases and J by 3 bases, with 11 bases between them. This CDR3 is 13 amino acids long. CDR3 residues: CASSVDILYEQYF. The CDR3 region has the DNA TGTGCCAGCAGTGTGGACATCCTCTACGAGCAGTACTTC.

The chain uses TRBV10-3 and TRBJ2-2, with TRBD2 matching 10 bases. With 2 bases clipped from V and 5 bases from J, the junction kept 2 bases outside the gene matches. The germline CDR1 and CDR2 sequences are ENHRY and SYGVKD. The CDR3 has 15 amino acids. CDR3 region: CAISEGLAETGELFF. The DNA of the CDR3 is TGTGCCATCAGTGAGGGACTAGCGGAAACCGGGGAGCTGTTTTTT.

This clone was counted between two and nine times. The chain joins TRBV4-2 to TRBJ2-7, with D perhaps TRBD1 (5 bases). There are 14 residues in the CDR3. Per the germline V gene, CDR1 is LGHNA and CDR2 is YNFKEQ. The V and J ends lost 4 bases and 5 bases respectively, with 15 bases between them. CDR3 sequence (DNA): TGTGCCAGCAGCCCATCCGACAGTAGGAACGAGCAGTACTTC. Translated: CASSPSDSRNEQYF.

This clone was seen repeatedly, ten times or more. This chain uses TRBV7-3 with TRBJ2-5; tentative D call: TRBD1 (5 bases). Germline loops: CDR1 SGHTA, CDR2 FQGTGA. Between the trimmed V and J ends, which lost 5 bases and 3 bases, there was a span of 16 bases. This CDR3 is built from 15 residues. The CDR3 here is CASSTTVPPEETQYF. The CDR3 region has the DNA TGTGCCAGCAGCACGACAGTTCCACCCGAAGAGACCCAGTACTTC.

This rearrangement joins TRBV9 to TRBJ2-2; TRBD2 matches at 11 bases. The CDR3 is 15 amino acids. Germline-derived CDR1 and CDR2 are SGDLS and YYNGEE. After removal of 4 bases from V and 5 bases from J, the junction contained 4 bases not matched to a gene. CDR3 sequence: CASSTGLAATGELFF. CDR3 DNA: TGTGCCAGCAGCACGGGACTAGCGGCGACCGGGGAGCTGTTTTTT.

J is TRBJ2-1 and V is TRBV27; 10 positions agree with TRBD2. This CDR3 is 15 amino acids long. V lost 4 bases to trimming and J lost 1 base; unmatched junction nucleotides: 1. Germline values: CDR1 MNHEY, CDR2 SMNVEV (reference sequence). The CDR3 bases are TGTGCCAGCAGTTCTAGCGGGAGTTCCTACAATGAGCAGTTCTTC. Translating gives CASSSSGSSYNEQFF.

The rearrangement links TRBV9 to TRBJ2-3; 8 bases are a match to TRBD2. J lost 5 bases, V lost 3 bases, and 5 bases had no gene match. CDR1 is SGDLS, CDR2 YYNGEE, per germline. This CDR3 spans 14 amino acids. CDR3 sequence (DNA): TGTGCCAGCAGCGATAGCGGGATGGGAGATACGCAGTATTTT. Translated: CASSDSGMGDTQYF.

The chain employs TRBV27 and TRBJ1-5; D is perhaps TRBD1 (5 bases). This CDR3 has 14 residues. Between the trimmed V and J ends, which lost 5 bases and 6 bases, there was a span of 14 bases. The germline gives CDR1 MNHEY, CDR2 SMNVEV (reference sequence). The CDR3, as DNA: TGTGCCAGCAGTGAAGTTCCTGGGGGTCAGCCCCAGCATTTT. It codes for CASSEVPGGQPQHF.